One sample yielded the 25 T cell receptor beta chains listed below, sequenced in a study of T-cell reconstitution after alpha-beta-depleted transplantation in children. For TCRbeta, the library was prepared with unique molecular identifiers. Using its own MiXCR run on the PCR reads, TCRdb lists one record per CDR3 protein. Of about 830,000 distinct CDR3 sequences listed, 16% were seen once; the top ten hold around 5.3%. The starting material was PBMCs, mostly from graft donor cells, obtained 360 days after TCRalphabeta/CD19-depleted stem cell transplant. The receptors were sampled from a male patient aged 5 to 17 who had a stem cell transplant for acute lymphoblastic leukemia, so the T cells may come from the graft donor.

J is TRBJ2-7 and V is TRBV5-1; 11 bases are a match to TRBD1. The germline CDR1 and CDR2 sequences are SGHRS and YFSETQ. The CDR3 length is 16 residues. After removal of 3 bases from V and 5 bases from J, the junction contained 10 bases not matched to a gene. Here the CDR3 reads CASSSPVGQGDNEQYF. The CDR3 DNA follows: TGCGCCAGCAGCTCCCCGGTGGGACAGGGGGACAACGAGCAGTACTTC.

This clonotype was counted between two and nine times. V is TRBV29-1 and J is TRBJ2-7, with D hard to call. The CDR3 runs to 11 residues. Germline V CDR1 and CDR2: SQVTM, ANQGSEA. V was cut by 6 bases and J by 3 bases, with 9 bases left in between. The chain's CDR3 is CSVRTDYEQYF. CDR3 sequence (DNA): TGCAGCGTAAGGACCGACTACGAGCAGTACTTC.

V and J are TRBV12-3 or TRBV12-4 and TRBJ2-3; 7 bases fit TRBD2. The CDR3 is 15 residues long. J was trimmed by 3 bases and V by 2 bases; bases with no gene match: 5. The CDR3 sequence is CASSLHGGGTDTQYF. The CDR3 region has the DNA TGTGCCAGCAGTTTACATGGGGGAGGGACAGATACGCAGTATTTT.

This chain uses TRBV9 with TRBJ2-1; D remains unclear. CDR3 length: 14 residues. The V gene's germline CDR1 is SGDLS and CDR2 YYNGEE. V lost 4 bases and J 8 bases, leaving 16 bases between the germline ends. CDR3 coding DNA: TGTGCCAGCAGCACAACGGGCTACATGGATGAGCAGTTCTTC. Translated, it gives CASSTTGYMDEQFF. Full variable domain (missing parts from reference TRBV9 and TRBJ2-1): DSGVTQTPKHLITATGQRVTLRCSPRSGDLSVYWYQQSLDQGLQFLIQYYNGEERAKGNILERFSAQQFPDLHSELNLSSLELGDSALYFCASSTTGYMDEQFFGPGTRLTVL.

The chain recombines TRBV6-1 with TRBJ1-1; D remains ambiguous. The V gene's germline CDR1 is MNHNS and CDR2 SASEGT. The length of the CDR3 is 14 residues. V was shortened by 6 bases and J by 4 bases, with 15 bases between the two germline ends. The CDR3 bases are TGTGCCAGCAGCAATGACGGGCTGGCCACTGAAGCTTTCTTT. Translation: CASSNDGLATEAFF.

This clonotype was picked up a small number of times. The J gene is TRBJ2-6, the V gene TRBV5-1; TRBD2 matches 10 bases. The CDR3 is 18 amino acids. Per germline, CDR1 SGHRS and CDR2 YFSETQ. V was pared by 7 bases and J by 4 bases, with 14 bases of the junction left unmatched. The CDR3 coding sequence is TGCGCCAGCGCCTTCAAGCGGGGGGGCGCGACAGGGGCCAACGTCCTGACTTTC. Residues: CASAFKRGGATGANVLTF. Supplemented by reference TRBV5-1 and TRBJ2-6, the full variable domain reads KAGVTQTPRYLIKTRGQQVTLSCSPISGHRSVSWYQQTPGQGLQFLFEYFSETQRNKGNFPGRFSGRQFSNSRSEMNVSTLELGDSALYLCASAFKRGGATGANVLTFGAGSRLTVL.

This clonotype was detected only a few times. The chain employs TRBV27 and TRBJ2-5; D call uncertain. V shed 4 bases and J shed 5 bases, with 8 bases lying between them. Germline lookup yields CDR1 MNHEY and CDR2 SMNVEV (reference sequence). This CDR3 has 12 residues. The CDR3 region has the DNA TGTGCCAGCAGTTCGGGTCGGGAGACCCAGTACTTC. Its translation is CASSSGRETQYF.

This clonotype has just a few counts. V and J are TRBV5-1 and TRBJ2-2, with D perhaps TRBD2 (7 bases). The germline gives CDR1 SGHRS, CDR2 YFSETQ. The CDR3 totals 16 residues. V lost 0 bases and J 9 bases, leaving 18 bases between the germline ends. Here the CDR3 DNA reads TGCGCCAGCAGCTTGGAGGGGGGGGGCCCAAACCGGGAGCTGTTTTTT. Its translation: CASSLEGGGPNRELFF.

This clonotype was observed a handful of times. The chain links TRBV28 to TRBJ2-2; a possible D gene is TRBD2 (5 bases). Trimming removed 6 bases from V and 7 bases from J, with 18 bases in between. The germline V gene encodes CDR1 MDHEN and CDR2 SYDVKM. The CDR3 spans 15 residues. The CDR3 reads CASSKTGVRHGELFF. DNA for the CDR3: TGTGCCAGCAGCAAAACCGGGGTTCGGCACGGGGAGCTGTTTTTT.

This chain connects TRBV4-1 to TRBJ2-1; D unresolved. This CDR3 spans 12 amino acids. Germline CDR1 is MGHRA and CDR2 is YSYEKL. The V gene lost 4 bases and the J gene lost 10 bases, with 11 bases spanning the gap. CDR3 DNA: TGCGCCAGCAGCCGGATGGGTGGCGAGCAGTTCTTC. Protein sequence: CASSRMGGEQFF.

The sample holds a few counts of this clonotype. The chain links TRBV2 to TRBJ2-3; D is tentatively TRBD1 or TRBD2 (6 bases each). Per the germline V gene, CDR1 is SNHLY and CDR2 is FYNNEI. V was shortened by 4 bases and J by 3 bases, with 8 bases between the two germline ends. The CDR3 contains 13 residues. CDR3 sequence reads: CASSGGATDTQYF. CDR3 coding DNA: TGTGCCAGCAGTGGGGGGGCGACAGATACGCAGTATTTT.

This chain connects TRBV20-1 to TRBJ2-3; 15 nucleotides line up with TRBD2. Trimming cost V 7 bases and J 3 bases; bases outside gene matches: 8. The CDR3 loop spans 16 amino acids. The germline CDR1 and CDR2 sequences are DFQATT and SNEGSKA (reference sequence). The CDR3 region is CSVGTSGRMATDTQYF. CDR3 sequence (DNA): TGCAGTGTGGGGACTAGCGGGAGGATGGCAACAGATACGCAGTATTTT.

The V call is TRBV15, the J call TRBJ2-1; D gene uncertain. Germline V lookup: CDR1 LNHNV, CDR2 YYDKDF (reference sequence). Trimming shortened V by 3 bases and J by 0 bases, and 15 bases separated the two germline ends. The CDR3 runs to 17 residues. CDR3 loop: CATSRGRSKDSYNEQFF. The DNA of the CDR3 is TGTGCCACCAGCAGGGGCCGGAGTAAAGACTCCTACAATGAGCAGTTCTTC. Drawing the rest from reference TRBV15 and TRBJ2-1, the complete variable domain is DAMVIQNPRYQVTQFGKPVTLSCSQTLNHNVMYWYQQKSSQAPKLLFHYYDKDFNNEADTPDNFQSRRPNTSFCFLDIRSPGLGDTAMYLCATSRGRSKDSYNEQFFGPGTRLTVL.

This clonotype was observed a few times. The CDR3: CSARVRDRVTNEQFF. The DNA of the CDR3 is TGCAGTGCTAGAGTGCGGGACAGGGTGACCAATGAGCAGTTCTTC. The V gene is TRBV20-1, the J gene TRBJ2-1; TRBD1 aligns across 9 bases. J was trimmed by 6 bases and V by 1 base; bases with no gene match: 7. The CDR3 is made up of 15 amino acids. The germline V gene encodes CDR1 DFQATT and CDR2 SNEGSKA (reference sequence).

This sequence joins TRBV5-6 and TRBJ2-7; no firm D call. The CDR3 loop spans 19 amino acids. CDR1 is SGHDT and CDR2 is YYEEEE in the germline V gene. V dropped 0 bases and J dropped 2 bases, with 24 bases sitting between them. CDR3 sequence (DNA): TGTGCCAGCAGCTTGGCCGAGACTCCGTCAGGCCCTCTTACCTACGAGCAGTACTTC. Translation gives CASSLAETPSGPLTYEQYF.

This clonotype was found a few times. J is TRBJ2-2 and V is TRBV4-2; D may be TRBD1 (5 bases). This CDR3 is built from 16 residues. Per the germline V gene, CDR1 is LGHNA and CDR2 is YNFKEQ. V shed 1 base and J shed 4 bases, with 13 bases lying between them. The CDR3 bases are TGTGCCAGCAGCCAAGGTGGGCTTAGGGGCACCGGGGAGCTGTTTTTT. This encodes CASSQGGLRGTGELFF.

The chain carries TRBV12-3 or TRBV12-4 and TRBJ1-5; the D gene is possibly TRBD1 (6 bases). V was trimmed by 6 bases and J by 1 base, leaving 10 bases between them. The CDR3 loop spans 14 amino acids. In nucleotides, the CDR3 is TGTGCCAGCAGGCACAGGGTAAGCAATCAGCCCCAGCATTTT. It yields the protein CASRHRVSNQPQHF.

The genes are TRBV11-3 and TRBJ2-6; D might be TRBD2 (6 bases). V was shortened by 5 bases and J by 2 bases, with 16 bases between the two germline ends. The CDR3 contains 17 residues. Germline CDR1 reads SGHNT; CDR2 reads YENEEA. CDR3 coding DNA: TGTGCCAGCAGCCATACTCGACTAGACCCTGGGGCCAACGTCCTGACTTTC. Protein sequence: CASSHTRLDPGANVLTF.

This clonotype has a handful of counts. The chain is built from TRBV7-9 and TRBJ2-7; tentatively, D is TRBD1 or TRBD2 (5 bases each). Germline loops: CDR1 SEHNR, CDR2 FQNEAQ (reference sequence). The CDR3 runs to 14 residues. Deletions cut 6 bases from V and 3 bases from J, with 15 bases between. CDR3 nucleotide sequence: TGTGCCAGCAGGTCAGTGGGGGAAGGCTACGAGCAGTACTTC. Amino acid sequence: CASRSVGEGYEQYF.

Turning to this clonotype: Likely a read error: the CDR3 ends without its conserved phenylalanine or tryptophan. The chain employs TRBV7-9 and TRBJ2-7; D remains unclear. V was clipped by 4 bases and J by 5 bases, with 9 bases between them. The CDR3 consists of 12 residues. Germline CDR1 and CDR2: SEHNR and FQNEAQ (reference sequence). The CDR3 region has the DNA TGTGCCAGCAGCTCCCTCAGCCACGAGCAGTACCTC. Amino acids: CASSSLSHEQYL.

J is TRBJ2-1 and V is TRBV4-1; D unclear. The CDR3 is 14 residues long. CDR1 and CDR2 from the germline V gene are MGHRA and YSYEKL. V was clipped by 1 base and J by 6 bases, with 10 bases between them. The CDR3 DNA sequence: TGCGCCAGCAGCCAAGTAGTCTCCGTCAATGAGCAGTTCTTC. Translating gives CASSQVVSVNEQFF.

This chain joins TRBV24-1 and TRBJ1-1; D is undetermined. The CDR3 covers 13 residues. Trimming shortened V by 12 bases and J by 3 bases, and 16 bases separated the two germline ends. CDR1 and CDR2 (germline): KGHDR, SFDVKD. This CDR3 reads CAVSNRVDTEAFF. The CDR3 DNA sequence: TGTGCCGTTTCCAACCGGGTCGACACTGAAGCTTTCTTT.

This clonotype was counted at least ten times. V and J are TRBV15 and TRBJ2-1; D is ambiguous. CDR3 length equals 13 residues. Germline loops: CDR1 LNHNV, CDR2 YYDKDF (reference sequence). Between the trimmed V and J ends, which lost 2 bases and 9 bases, there was a span of 11 bases. The CDR3 sequence: CATSRPRSGEQFF. CDR3 DNA sequence: TGTGCCACCAGCAGACCTAGGTCCGGTGAGCAGTTCTTC. Full variable domain (remainder filled in from reference TRBV15 and TRBJ2-1): DAMVIQNPRYQVTQFGKPVTLSCSQTLNHNVMYWYQQKSSQAPKLLFHYYDKDFNNEADTPDNFQSRRPNTSFCFLDIRSPGLGDTAMYLCATSRPRSGEQFFGPGTRLTVL.

This clonotype was observed a handful of times. The V call is TRBV5-6, the J call TRBJ2-3; possible D gene TRBD1, 6 bases. Between the trimmed V and J ends, which lost 0 bases and 4 bases, there was a span of 15 bases. Germline V gene data show CDR1 as SGHDT and CDR2 as YYEEEE. The CDR3 extends over 16 amino acids. CDR3 in DNA: TGTGCCAGCAGCTTGGAATTGATAGGGGGTGCAGATACGCAGTATTTT. Its translation is CASSLELIGGADTQYF.

The rearrangement links TRBV3-1 to TRBJ2-7; no reliable D call. Trimming cost V 1 base and J 1 base, with 8 bases left between them. The CDR3 extends over 14 amino acids. Looked up from germline, CDR1 is LGHDT and CDR2 is YNNKEL (reference sequence). CDR3 sequence (DNA): TGTGCCAGCAGCCAAGTACCCTCATCCTACGAGCAGTACTTC. Its protein is CASSQVPSSYEQYF.